A single sample gave rise to the 23 T cell receptor beta chains below, sequenced in a study of response to subunit inactivated influenza vaccine. TCRdb recomputed calls from the RT-PCR reads with MiXCR, one row per CDR3 protein. The sample shows more than 150,000 distinct CDR3 sequences, around a tenth of them seen only once. This sample comprised non-naive T cells sorted from PBMCs, obtained on the day of vaccination. The receptors come from a man between 45 and 60 years old who received an inactivated influenza vaccine.

This chain connects TRBV6-6 to TRBJ2-7; D is unclear. Germline V gives CDR1 MNHNY, CDR2 SVGAGI (reference sequence). Trimming stripped 2 bases from V and 0 bases from J, with 5 bases between. CDR3 length: 13 amino acids. In nucleotides, the CDR3 is TGTGCCAGCAGTTACGGGTTCTCCTACGAGCAGTACTTC. Its protein product is CASSYGFSYEQYF.

This clonotype has at least ten counts. The chain uses TRBV20-1 and TRBJ2-2, with D possibly matching TRBD1 (5 bases). Trimming took off 3 bases at V and 3 bases at J, with 8 bases between the two ends. This CDR3 contains 13 residues. Germline V gene sequence: CDR1 DFQATT, CDR2 SNEGSKA (reference sequence). CDR3: CSARGRYTGELFF. CDR3 DNA: TGCAGTGCTAGGGGGCGGTACACCGGGGAGCTGTTTTTT.

V is TRBV11-2 and J is TRBJ2-7; D ambiguous. Germline V gives CDR1 SGHAT, CDR2 FQNNGV. CDR3 length: 13 residues. V lost 2 bases, J lost 2 bases, and 7 bases lay in between. CDR3 region: CASSLIGPYEQYF. CDR3 sequence (DNA): TGTGCCAGCAGCTTAATCGGCCCCTACGAGCAGTACTTC.

This clonotype was counted ten times or more. The CDR3 DNA is TGTGCCAGCAGTTTATCCCTCCTAGCGGGAGGGTTAGAGACCCAGTACTTC. It specifies CASSLSLLAGGLETQYF. This chain links TRBV28 with TRBJ2-5, with 12 bases fitting TRBD2. V was pared by 1 base and J by 4 bases, with 7 bases of the junction left unmatched. Germline V gives CDR1 MDHEN, CDR2 SYDVKM. The CDR3 is 17 residues long.

This clonotype was recorded a few times. V gene TRBV20-1 combines with J gene TRBJ2-7, with 8 bases identical to TRBD2. The CDR3 contains 16 residues. The trim removed 3 bases at V and 0 bases at J, leaving 10 bases unmatched. Germline V gives CDR1 DFQATT, CDR2 SNEGSKA (reference sequence). CDR3 sequence reads: CSARGTAGGRSYEQYF. In DNA, the CDR3 is TGCAGTGCTAGGGGGACGGCGGGAGGCCGCTCCTACGAGCAGTACTTC.

This clonotype was seen more than once but under ten times. This sequence joins TRBV28 and TRBJ1-1, with TRBD1 as a possible D gene (6 bases). The CDR3 is made up of 14 amino acids. The germline V gene has CDR1 MDHEN and CDR2 SYDVKM. V lost 5 bases to trimming and J lost 1 base, with 11 bases between them. CDR3 sequence reads: CASSTLQGNTEAFF. DNA of the CDR3: TGTGCCAGCAGTACGTTACAGGGGAACACTGAAGCTTTCTTT.

CDR3 loop: CASSGRLLTDTQYF. CDR3 in DNA: TGTGCCAGCAGCGGACGACTCCTCACAGATACGCAGTATTTT. The V and J genes are TRBV3-1 and TRBJ2-3; D is undetermined. Germline CDR1 LGHDT, CDR2 YNNKEL (reference sequence). This CDR3 is 14 amino acids long. V lost 5 bases and J lost 2, with 11 bases in between.

This clonotype showed up many times. V and J are TRBV5-1 and TRBJ2-5; D is perhaps TRBD1 (6 bases). The CDR3 consists of 16 residues. Trimming took off 5 bases at V and 0 bases at J, with 17 bases between the two ends. Germline V CDR1 and CDR2: SGHRS, YFSETQ. The CDR3 region is CASRPGVGWYQETQYF. CDR3 DNA sequence: TGCGCCAGCAGGCCAGGGGTCGGCTGGTACCAAGAGACCCAGTACTTC.

This clonotype was observed many times. J is TRBJ1-4 and V is TRBV4-3; D uncertain. This CDR3 is 13 amino acids long. The V end was cut by 0 bases, the J end by 10 bases, with 9 bases between. The germline gives CDR1 LGHNA, CDR2 YSLEER. CDR3 sequence (DNA): TGCGCCAGCAGCCAAGAGTGGCCTGCAAAACTGTTTTTT. It yields the protein CASSQEWPAKLFF.

This clonotype was seen repeatedly, ten times or more. The rearrangement links TRBV3-1 to TRBJ2-3, with 10 bases identical to TRBD2. Looked up from germline, CDR1 is LGHDT and CDR2 is YNNKEL (reference sequence). CDR3 length: 16 amino acids. The V gene end was trimmed by 5 bases and the J gene end by 6 bases; junction bases not matched to a gene: 11. The CDR3 DNA reads TGTGCCAGCAGCACTGGCTGGGCTAGCGGGAGCGATACGCAGTATTTT. Residues: CASSTGWASGSDTQYF.

The J gene is TRBJ1-6, the V gene TRBV4-3; D gene unclear. V lost 0 bases and J 9 bases, leaving 6 bases between the germline ends. The CDR3 has 13 amino acids. Germline values: CDR1 LGHNA, CDR2 YSLEER. The CDR3 is CASSQDGGSPLHF. The CDR3 region has the DNA TGCGCCAGCAGCCAAGATGGTGGTTCACCCCTCCACTTT.

This clonotype has at least ten counts. The chain links TRBV5-1 to TRBJ2-1; a possible D gene is TRBD2 (6 bases). The V end lost 4 bases, the J end lost 2 bases, and 13 bases lay between the germline ends. This CDR3 is built from 15 residues. Germline V CDR1 and CDR2: SGHRS, YFSETQ. CDR3 DNA: TGCGCCAGCAGCGTAAGCGGGCTTACCTACAATGAGCAGTTCTTC. Encoded protein: CASSVSGLTYNEQFF.

This clonotype was seen a handful of times. V is TRBV20-1 and J is TRBJ1-5, with D unclear. The CDR3 contains 13 residues. Per germline, CDR1 DFQATT and CDR2 SNEGSKA (reference sequence). Trimming took off 3 bases at V and 0 bases at J, with 6 bases between the two ends. Here the CDR3 reads CSASRDSNQPQHF. The CDR3 DNA follows: TGCAGTGCTAGCCGAGATAGCAATCAGCCCCAGCATTTT.

Ten or more counts support this clonotype. The genes are TRBV20-1 and TRBJ2-1; D remains unclear. The CDR3 spans 12 residues. Trimming left V 2 bases short and J 7 bases short, with 9 bases between. The germline V gene encodes CDR1 DFQATT and CDR2 SNEGSKA (reference sequence). For the CDR3, the DNA is TGCAGTGCTAGAAGTATGGAGAATGAGCAGTTCTTC. Amino acid sequence: CSARSMENEQFF.

This clonotype was counted ten times or more. V usage is TRBV28 and J usage is TRBJ1-1; D is uncertain. With 6 bases removed from V and 7 bases from J, the gap between germline ends came to 6 bases. Germline loops: CDR1 MDHEN, CDR2 SYDVKM. This CDR3 region has 10 residues. In nucleotides, the CDR3 is TGTGCCAGCAGAAGCTTTGAAGCTTTCTTT. This encodes CASRSFEAFF.

This clonotype was detected a few times. The chain joins TRBV27 to TRBJ1-6; D remains unclear. V lost 4 bases and J 14 bases, leaving 12 bases between the germline ends. Germline V gene sequence: CDR1 MNHEY, CDR2 SMNVEV (reference sequence). This CDR3 spans 12 amino acids. CDR3 in amino acids: CASSSSTYTLHF. The CDR3 region has the DNA TGTGCCAGCAGTTCCTCGACCTATACCCTCCACTTT.

The chain combines TRBV7-6 with TRBJ1-5, with a tentative D call TRBD1 (5 bases). V was clipped by 6 bases and J by 0 bases, with 15 bases between them. The CDR3 contains 16 residues. CDR1 SGHVS and CDR2 FNYEAQ come from the germline V gene. CDR3 protein: CASSKGTPYSNQPQHF. The DNA for the CDR3 is TGTGCCAGCAGTAAGGGGACCCCCTATAGCAATCAGCCCCAGCATTTT. Looking up the rest from reference TRBV7-6 and TRBJ1-5 gives the full variable domain: GAGVSQSPRYKVTKRGQDVALRCDPISGHVSLYWYRQALGQGPEFLTYFNYEAQQDKSGLPNDRFSAERPEGSISTLTIQRTEQRDSAMYRCASSKGTPYSNQPQHFGDGTRLSIL.

The V and J genes are TRBV7-2 and TRBJ2-7; D is uncertain. Germline loops: CDR1 SGHTA, CDR2 FQGNSA. The V and J ends lost 0 bases and 6 bases respectively, with 6 bases between them. The CDR3 has 12 residues. CDR3 DNA sequence: TGTGCCAGCAGCTTAGCTTTTCCCGAGCAGTACTTC. Its protein is CASSLAFPEQYF.

This clonotype was recorded at least ten times. The chain carries TRBV28 and TRBJ2-7; unclear D gene. Trimming stripped 2 bases from V and 0 bases from J, with 5 bases between. Germline values: CDR1 MDHEN, CDR2 SYDVKM. This CDR3 contains 13 residues. CDR3 residues: CASSLVYSYEQYF. The DNA of the CDR3 is TGTGCCAGCAGTTTAGTTTACTCCTACGAGCAGTACTTC.

The chain carries TRBV20-1 and TRBJ2-3; TRBD2 matches 10 bases. Germline-derived CDR1 and CDR2 are DFQATT and SNEGSKA (reference sequence). J lost 0 bases, V lost 7 bases, and 10 bases had no gene match. CDR3 length: 16 amino acids. DNA of the CDR3: TGCAGTGTCGTACCTAGCGGGAGAGAAAGCACAGATACGCAGTATTTT. Translating gives CSVVPSGRESTDTQYF.

With respect to this clonotype: A much larger clone differs by one base, so this may be a read error. This chain connects TRBV20-1 to TRBJ2-5; D remains ambiguous. Per germline, CDR1 DFQATT and CDR2 SNEGSKA (reference sequence). The CDR3 loop spans 13 amino acids. Here the CDR3 reads CSARDLGKETKYF. DNA of the CDR3: TGCAGTGCTAGAGACCTAGGGAAAGAGACCAAGTACTTC.

This clonotype has a count of ten or more. V is TRBV12-3 or TRBV12-4 and J is TRBJ1-2; 7 positions agree with TRBD1. This CDR3 has 12 residues. With V trimmed by 0 bases and J by 8 bases, 0 bases remained unmatched. The CDR3 nucleotides read TGTGCCAGCAGTTTAGCAGGGGGCGGCTACACCTTC. Its protein product is CASSLAGGGYTF.

This clonotype was counted ten times or more. The rearrangement joins TRBV12-3 or TRBV12-4 to TRBJ1-5; TRBD1 agrees at 8 bases. This CDR3 spans 19 amino acids. With V trimmed by 5 bases and J by 1 base, 16 bases remained unmatched. CDR3: CASSASVGQGRGSNQPQHF. The CDR3, as DNA: TGTGCCAGCAGTGCCTCCGTAGGACAGGGAAGGGGGAGCAATCAGCCCCAGCATTTT.